This TCR beta chain originates from a study of shared clonotypes between healthy human individuals. Whole-study findings and limits: Generally, naive subsets (rather than memory subsets) showed larger estimated richness.

Here immunoSEQ multiplex PCR was the method, and the copy in TCRdb shows in-frame clones only, minus some. This table holds 950,000 to 1,300,000 clones, roughly 70% found once. This CDR3 has 16 amino acids. Trimming left V 4 bases short and J 2 bases short, with 17 bases between. CDR1 is MNHEY and CDR2 is SVGAGI in the germline V gene. Regarding this clone: Its target is not known.

The specimen sequenced was memory CD4+ T cells sorted from blood. Described subset: CD45RA-negative fraction. The chain recombines TRBV6-5 with TRBJ1-1, with D perhaps TRBD1 (6 bases). This sequence originates from a man aged 18 to 30 in good health. The DNA for the CDR3 is TGTGCCAGCAGTTCCGTCGACGGGGGGCGAAACACTGAAGCTTTCTTT. Amino acids: CASSSVDGGRNTEAFF.